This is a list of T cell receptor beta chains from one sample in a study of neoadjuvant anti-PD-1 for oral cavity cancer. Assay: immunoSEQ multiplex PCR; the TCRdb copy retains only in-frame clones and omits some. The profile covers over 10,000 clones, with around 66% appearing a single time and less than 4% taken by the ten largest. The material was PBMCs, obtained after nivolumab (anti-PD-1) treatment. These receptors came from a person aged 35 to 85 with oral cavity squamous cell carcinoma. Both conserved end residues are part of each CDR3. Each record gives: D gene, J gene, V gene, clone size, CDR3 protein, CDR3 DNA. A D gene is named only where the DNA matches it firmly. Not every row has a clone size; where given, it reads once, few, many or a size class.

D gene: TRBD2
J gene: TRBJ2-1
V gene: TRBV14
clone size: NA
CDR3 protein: CASSQGLAGYEQFF
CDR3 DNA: TGTGCCAGCAGCCAGGGACTAGCGGGATATGAGCAGTTCTTC

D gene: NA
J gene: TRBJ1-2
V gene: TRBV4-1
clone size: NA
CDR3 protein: CASSQDRFYGYTF
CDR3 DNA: TGCGCCAGCAGTCAAGACAGATTCTATGGCTACACCTTC

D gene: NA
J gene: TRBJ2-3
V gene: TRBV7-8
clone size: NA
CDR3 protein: CASSMTGLAGTDTQYF
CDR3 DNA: TGTGCCAGCAGCATGACAGGGCTAGCGGGCACCGATACGCAGTATTTT

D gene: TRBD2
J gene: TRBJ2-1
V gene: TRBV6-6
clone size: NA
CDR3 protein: CASIRTSGSNYEQFF
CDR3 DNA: TGTGCCAGCATCAGGACTAGCGGGAGTAATTATGAGCAGTTCTTC

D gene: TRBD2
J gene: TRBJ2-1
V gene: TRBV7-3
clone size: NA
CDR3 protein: CASSSGLAGSSYNEQFF
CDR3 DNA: TGTGCCAGCAGCTCGGGACTAGCGGGGAGCTCCTACAATGAGCAGTTCTTC

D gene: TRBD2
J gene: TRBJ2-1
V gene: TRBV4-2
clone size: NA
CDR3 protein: CASSRRLAGDEQFF
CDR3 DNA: TGTGCCAGCAGCCGGCGACTAGCGGGAGATGAGCAGTTCTTC

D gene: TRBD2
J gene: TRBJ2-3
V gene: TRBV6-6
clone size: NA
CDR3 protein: CASSGRGEPDTQYF
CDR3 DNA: TGTGCCAGCAGTGGGCGGGGGGAGCCAGATACGCAGTATTTT

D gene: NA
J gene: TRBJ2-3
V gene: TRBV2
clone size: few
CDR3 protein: CASSEREQATDTQYF
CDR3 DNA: TGTGCCAGCAGTGAAAGGGAGCAAGCCACAGATACGCAGTATTTT

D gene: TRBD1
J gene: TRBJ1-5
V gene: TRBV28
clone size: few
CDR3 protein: CASRPSGGSNQPQHF
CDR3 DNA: TGTGCCAGCAGGCCTTCAGGGGGAAGCAATCAGCCCCAGCATTTT

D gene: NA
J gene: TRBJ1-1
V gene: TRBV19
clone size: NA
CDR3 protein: CASSWLLGPQRRLNTEAFF
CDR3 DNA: TGTGCCAGTAGTTGGCTCTTAGGGCCACAGCGTCGGCTGAACACTGAAGCTTTCTTT

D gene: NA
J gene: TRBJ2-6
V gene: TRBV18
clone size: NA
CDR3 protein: CASSPGRQSSSGANVLTF
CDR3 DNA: TGTGCCAGCTCACCAGGGAGACAGTCTAGCTCTGGGGCCAACGTCCTGACTTTC

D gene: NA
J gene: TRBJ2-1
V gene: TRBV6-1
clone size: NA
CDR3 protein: CASRTGPSYNEQFF
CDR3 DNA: TGTGCCAGCAGGACAGGCCCCTCCTACAATGAGCAGTTCTTC

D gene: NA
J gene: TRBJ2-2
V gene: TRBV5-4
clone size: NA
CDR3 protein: CASSLGPEVAGELFF
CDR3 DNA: TGTGCCAGCAGCTTGGGGCCCGAAGTCGCCGGGGAGCTGTTTTTT

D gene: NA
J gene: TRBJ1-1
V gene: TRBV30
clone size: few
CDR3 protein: CAWSVPGKAAEAFF
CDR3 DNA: TGTGCCTGGAGTGTACCAGGGAAGGCGGCTGAAGCTTTCTTT

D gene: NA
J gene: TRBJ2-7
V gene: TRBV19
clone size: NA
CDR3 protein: CASSMAQGPYEQYF
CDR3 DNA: TGTGCCAGTAGTATGGCGCAGGGCCCCTACGAGCAGTACTTC

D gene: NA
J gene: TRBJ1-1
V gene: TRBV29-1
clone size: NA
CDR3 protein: CSVVFAGLSHEAFF
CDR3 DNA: TGCAGCGTTGTTTTCGCGGGGCTCTCTCATGAAGCTTTCTTT

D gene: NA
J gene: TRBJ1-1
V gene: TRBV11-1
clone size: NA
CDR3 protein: CASSLAGGEAFF
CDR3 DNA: TGTGCCAGCAGCTTAGCCGGAGGTGAAGCTTTCTTT

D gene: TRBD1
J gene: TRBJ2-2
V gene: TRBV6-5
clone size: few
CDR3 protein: CASRPTGAGELFF
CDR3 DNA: TGTGCCAGCAGGCCTACAGGGGCCGGGGAGCTGTTTTTT

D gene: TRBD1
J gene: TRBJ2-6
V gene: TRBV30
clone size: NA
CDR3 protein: CAWGQGDSGANVLTF
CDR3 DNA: TGTGCCTGGGGACAGGGAGACAGTGGGGCCAACGTCCTGACTTTC

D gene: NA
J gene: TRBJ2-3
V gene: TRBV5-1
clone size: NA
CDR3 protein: CASSFGELSDTQYF
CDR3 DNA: TGCGCCAGCAGTTTTGGGGAACTCTCAGATACGCAGTATTTT

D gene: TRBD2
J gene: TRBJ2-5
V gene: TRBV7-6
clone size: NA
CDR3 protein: CASSPWTSGRGETQYF
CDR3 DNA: TGTGCCAGCAGCCCCTGGACTAGCGGGAGGGGGGAGACCCAGTACTTC

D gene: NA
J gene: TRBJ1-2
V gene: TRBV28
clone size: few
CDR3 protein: CASSLGKQGYGYTF
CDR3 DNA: TGTGCCAGCAGTTTGGGGAAACAGGGTTATGGCTACACCTTC

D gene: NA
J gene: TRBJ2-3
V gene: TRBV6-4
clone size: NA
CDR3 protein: CASSSNGRTDTQYF
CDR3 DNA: TGTGCCAGCAGCAGCAATGGGCGCACAGATACGCAGTATTTT

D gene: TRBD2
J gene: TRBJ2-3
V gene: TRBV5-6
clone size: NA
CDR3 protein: CASSSATSGAHTDTQYF
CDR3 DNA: TGTGCCAGCAGCTCCGCGACTAGCGGGGCGCACACAGATACGCAGTATTTT

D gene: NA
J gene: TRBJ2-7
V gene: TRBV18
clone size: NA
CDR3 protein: CASSPNRSPATYEQYF
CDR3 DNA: TGTGCCAGCTCACCAAACCGAAGTCCTGCCACCTACGAGCAGTACTTC

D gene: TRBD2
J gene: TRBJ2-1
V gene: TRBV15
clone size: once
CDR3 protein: CATSRDWTSGRSANEQFF
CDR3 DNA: TGTGCCACCAGCAGAGATTGGACTAGCGGGAGATCGGCCAATGAGCAGTTCTTC

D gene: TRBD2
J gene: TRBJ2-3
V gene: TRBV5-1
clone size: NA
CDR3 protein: CASSSGLAGVRIADTQYF
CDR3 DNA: TGCGCCAGCAGTTCGGGACTAGCGGGAGTACGTATTGCAGATACGCAGTATTTT

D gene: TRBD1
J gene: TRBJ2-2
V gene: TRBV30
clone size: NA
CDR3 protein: CAWIRQGTGNTGELFF
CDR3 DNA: TGTGCCTGGATCCGACAGGGGACAGGGAACACCGGGGAGCTGTTTTTT

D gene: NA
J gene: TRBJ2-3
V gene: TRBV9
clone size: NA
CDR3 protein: CASSVGFWGSDTQYF
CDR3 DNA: TGTGCCAGCAGCGTAGGTTTCTGGGGTTCAGATACGCAGTATTTT

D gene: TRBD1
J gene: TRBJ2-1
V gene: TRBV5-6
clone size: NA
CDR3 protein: CASSLLGDRPYNEQFF
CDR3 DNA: TGTGCCAGCAGCCTACTAGGGGACAGGCCCTACAATGAGCAGTTCTTC

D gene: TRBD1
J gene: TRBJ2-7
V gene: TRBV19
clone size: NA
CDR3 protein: CASSPQWGQSYEQYF
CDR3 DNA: TGTGCCAGTAGCCCTCAGTGGGGACAGTCCTACGAGCAGTACTTC

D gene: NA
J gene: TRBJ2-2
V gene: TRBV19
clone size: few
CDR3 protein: CASSIGWELFF
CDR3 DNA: TGTGCCAGTAGTATTGGCTGGGAGCTGTTTTTT

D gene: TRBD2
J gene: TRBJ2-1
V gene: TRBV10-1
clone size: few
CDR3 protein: CASSGTRRGRSYNEQFF
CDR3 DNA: TGCGCCAGCAGTGGGACTAGACGGGGAAGATCCTACAATGAGCAGTTCTTC

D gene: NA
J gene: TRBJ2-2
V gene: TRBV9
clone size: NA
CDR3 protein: CASSVAGTVNTGELFF
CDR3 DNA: TGTGCCAGCAGCGTAGCTGGGACGGTGAACACCGGGGAGCTGTTTTTT

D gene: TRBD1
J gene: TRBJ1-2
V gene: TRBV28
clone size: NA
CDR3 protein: CASSSRTGSNYGYTF
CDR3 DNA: TGTGCCAGCAGCTCAAGGACAGGGTCAAACTATGGCTACACCTTC

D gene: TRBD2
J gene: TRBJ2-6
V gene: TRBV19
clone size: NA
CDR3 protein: CASSATSGGSSGANVLTF
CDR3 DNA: TGTGCCAGTAGTGCCACTAGCGGGGGGTCCTCTGGGGCCAACGTCCTGACTTTC

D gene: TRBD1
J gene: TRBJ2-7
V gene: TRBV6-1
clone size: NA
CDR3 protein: CASRRDRGLYEQYF
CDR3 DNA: TGTGCCAGCAGGAGGGACAGGGGGCTTTACGAGCAGTACTTC

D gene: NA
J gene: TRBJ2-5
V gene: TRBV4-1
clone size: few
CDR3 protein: CASSRLLGETQYF
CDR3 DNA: TGCGCCAGCAGCCGCCTACTGGGGGAGACCCAGTACTTC

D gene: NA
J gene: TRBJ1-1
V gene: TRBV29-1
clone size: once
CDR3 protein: CSVEGTGKNTEAFF
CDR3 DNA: TGCAGCGTTGAAGGAACAGGGAAAAACACTGAAGCTTTCTTT

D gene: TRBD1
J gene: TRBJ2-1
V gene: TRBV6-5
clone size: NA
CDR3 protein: CASSYGQAHSYNEQFF
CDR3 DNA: TGTGCCAGCAGTTACGGACAGGCCCACTCCTACAATGAGCAGTTCTTC

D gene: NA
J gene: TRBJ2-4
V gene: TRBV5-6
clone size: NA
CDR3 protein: CASSRQQIKNIQYF
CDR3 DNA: TGTGCCAGCAGCCGACAACAAATCAAAAACATTCAGTACTTC

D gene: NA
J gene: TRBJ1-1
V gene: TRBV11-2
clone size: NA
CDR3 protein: CASGQQGNTEAFF
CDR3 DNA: TGTGCCAGCGGTCAACAGGGGAACACTGAAGCTTTCTTT

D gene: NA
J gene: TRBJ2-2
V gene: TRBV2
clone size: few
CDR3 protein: CASSATVTGELFF
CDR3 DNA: TGTGCCAGCAGTGCGACGGTGACCGGGGAGCTGTTTTTT

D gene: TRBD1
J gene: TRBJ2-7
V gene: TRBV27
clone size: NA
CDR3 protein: CASSLSVRGPGEQYF
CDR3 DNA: TGTGCCAGCAGTTTATCGGTCAGGGGGCCGGGAGAGCAGTACTTC